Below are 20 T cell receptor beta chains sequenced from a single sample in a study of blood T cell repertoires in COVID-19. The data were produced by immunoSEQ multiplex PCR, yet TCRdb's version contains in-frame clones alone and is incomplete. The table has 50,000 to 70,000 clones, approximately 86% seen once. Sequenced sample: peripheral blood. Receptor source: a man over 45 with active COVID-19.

The CDR3 reads CASRGVDEQFF. The CDR3 DNA follows: TGTGCCAGCAGAGGGGTAGACGAGCAGTTCTTC. The genes are TRBV2 and TRBJ2-1, with D possibly matching TRBD1 (5 bases). The V end was cut by 6 bases, the J end by 10 bases, with 10 bases between. Germline V gene lookup returns CDR1 SNHLY and CDR2 FYNNEI. The CDR3 totals 11 residues.

The CDR3 region has the DNA TGTGCCAGCAGCCCCGGGACACCTCCCGGTGGCTACACCTTC. This translates into CASSPGTPPGGYTF. The chain is built from TRBV11-2 and TRBJ1-2; D possibly corresponds to TRBD1 (6 bases). Germline V CDR1 and CDR2: SGHAT, FQNNGV. The CDR3 covers 14 residues. The V gene lost 5 bases and the J gene lost 7 bases, with 17 bases spanning the gap.

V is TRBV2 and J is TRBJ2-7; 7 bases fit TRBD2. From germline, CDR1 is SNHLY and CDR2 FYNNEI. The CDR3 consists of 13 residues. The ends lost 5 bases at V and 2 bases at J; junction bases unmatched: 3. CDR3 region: CASSKGRAYEQYV. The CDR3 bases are TGTGCCAGCAGTAAGGGGAGGGCCTACGAGCAGTACGTC.

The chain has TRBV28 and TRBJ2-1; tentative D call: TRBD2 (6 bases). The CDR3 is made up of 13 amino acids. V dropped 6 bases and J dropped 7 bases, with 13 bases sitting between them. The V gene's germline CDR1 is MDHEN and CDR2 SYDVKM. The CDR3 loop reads CASRTGLPNEQFF. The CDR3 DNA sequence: TGTGCCAGCAGGACGGGACTCCCAAATGAGCAGTTCTTC.

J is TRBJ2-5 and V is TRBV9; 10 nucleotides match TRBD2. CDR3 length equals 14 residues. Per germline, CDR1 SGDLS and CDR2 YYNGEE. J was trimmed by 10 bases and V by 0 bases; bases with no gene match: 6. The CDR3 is CASSVGTSGDNQYF. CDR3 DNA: TGTGCCAGCAGCGTAGGGACTAGCGGTGATAACCAGTACTTC.

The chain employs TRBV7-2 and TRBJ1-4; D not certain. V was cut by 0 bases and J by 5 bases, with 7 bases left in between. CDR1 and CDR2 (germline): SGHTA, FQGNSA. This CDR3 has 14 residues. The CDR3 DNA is TGTGCCAGCAGCTTAGCTGGAGGGAATGAAAAACTGTTTTTT. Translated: CASSLAGGNEKLFF. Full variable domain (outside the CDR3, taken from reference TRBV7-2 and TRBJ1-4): GAGVSQSPSNKVTEKGKDVELRCDPISGHTALYWYRQSLGQGLEFLIYFQGNSAPDKSGLPSDRFSAERTGGSVSTLTIQRTQQEDSAVYLCASSLAGGNEKLFFGSGTQLSVL.

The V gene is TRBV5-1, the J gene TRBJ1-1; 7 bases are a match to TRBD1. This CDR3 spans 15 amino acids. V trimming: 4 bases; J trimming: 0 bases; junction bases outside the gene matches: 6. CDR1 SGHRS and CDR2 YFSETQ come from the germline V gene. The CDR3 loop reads CASSQTGQLNTEAFF. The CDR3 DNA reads TGCGCCAGCAGCCAAACGGGACAGCTGAACACTGAAGCTTTCTTT.

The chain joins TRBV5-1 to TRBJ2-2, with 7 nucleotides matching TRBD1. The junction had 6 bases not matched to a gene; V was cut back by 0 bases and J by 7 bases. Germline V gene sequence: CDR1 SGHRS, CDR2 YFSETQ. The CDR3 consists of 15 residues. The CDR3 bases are TGCGCCAGCAGCTTGGTCAATAGGGACAGCGGGGAGCTGTTTTTT. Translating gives CASSLVNRDSGELFF.

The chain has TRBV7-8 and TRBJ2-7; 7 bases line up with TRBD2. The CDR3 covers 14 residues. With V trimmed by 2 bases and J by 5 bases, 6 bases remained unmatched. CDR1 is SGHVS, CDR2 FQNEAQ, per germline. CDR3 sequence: CASSLKGGGDEQYF. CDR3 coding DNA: TGTGCCAGCAGCTTAAAGGGTGGGGGGGACGAGCAGTACTTC.

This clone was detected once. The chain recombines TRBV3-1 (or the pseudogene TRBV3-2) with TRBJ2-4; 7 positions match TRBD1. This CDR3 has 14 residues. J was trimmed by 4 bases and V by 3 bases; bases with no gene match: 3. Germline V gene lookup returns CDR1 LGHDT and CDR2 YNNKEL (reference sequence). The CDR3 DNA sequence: TGTGCCAGCAGCCACCGACAGGGTAAAAACATTCAGTACTTC. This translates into CASSHRQGKNIQYF.

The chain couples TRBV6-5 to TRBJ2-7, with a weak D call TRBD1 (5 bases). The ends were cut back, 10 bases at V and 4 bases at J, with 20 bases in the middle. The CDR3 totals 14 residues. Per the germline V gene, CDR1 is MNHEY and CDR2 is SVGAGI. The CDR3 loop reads CATRVELFGYEQYV. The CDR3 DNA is TGTGCCACCAGGGTCGAACTTTTCGGTTACGAGCAGTACGTC.

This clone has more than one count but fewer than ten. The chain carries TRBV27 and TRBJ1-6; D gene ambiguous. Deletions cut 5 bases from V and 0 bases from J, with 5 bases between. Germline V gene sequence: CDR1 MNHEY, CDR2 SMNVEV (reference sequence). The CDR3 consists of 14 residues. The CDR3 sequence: CASSGSSYNSPLHF. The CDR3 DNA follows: TGTGCCAGCAGTGGTAGCTCCTATAATTCACCCCTCCACTTT.

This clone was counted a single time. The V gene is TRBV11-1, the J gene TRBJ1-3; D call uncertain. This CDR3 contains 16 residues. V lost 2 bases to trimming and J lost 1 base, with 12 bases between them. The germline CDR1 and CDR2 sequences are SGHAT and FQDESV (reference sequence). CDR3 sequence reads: CASSLLSNPSGNTIYF. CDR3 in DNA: TGTGCCAGCAGCTTACTATCAAACCCTTCTGGAAACACCATATATTTT. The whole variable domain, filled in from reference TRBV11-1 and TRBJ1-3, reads EAEVAQSPRYKITEKSQAVAFWCDPISGHATLYWYRQILGQGPELLVQFQDESVVDDSQLPKDRFSAERLKGVDSTLKIQPAELGDSAMYLCASSLLSNPSGNTIYFGEGSWLTVV.

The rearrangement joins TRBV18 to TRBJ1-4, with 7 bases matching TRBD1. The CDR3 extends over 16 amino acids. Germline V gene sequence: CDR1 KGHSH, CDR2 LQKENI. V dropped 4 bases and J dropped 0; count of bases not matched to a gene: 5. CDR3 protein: CASSQGQPSTNEKLFF. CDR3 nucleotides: TGTGCCAGCTCACAGGGACAGCCGTCAACTAATGAAAAACTGTTTTTT.

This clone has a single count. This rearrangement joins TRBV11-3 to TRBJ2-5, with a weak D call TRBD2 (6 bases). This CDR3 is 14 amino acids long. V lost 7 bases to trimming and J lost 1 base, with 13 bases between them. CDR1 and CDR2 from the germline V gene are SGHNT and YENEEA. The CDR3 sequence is CASTRGGSQETQYF. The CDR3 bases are TGTGCCAGCACCCGAGGAGGGTCCCAAGAGACCCAGTACTTC.

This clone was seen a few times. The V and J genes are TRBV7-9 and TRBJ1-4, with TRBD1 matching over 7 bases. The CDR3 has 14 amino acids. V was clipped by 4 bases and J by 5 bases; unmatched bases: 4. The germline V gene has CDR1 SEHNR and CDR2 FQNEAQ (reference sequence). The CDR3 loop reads CASSSRGRNEKLFF. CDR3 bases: TGTGCCAGCAGCTCCAGGGGGAGGAATGAAAAACTGTTTTTT.

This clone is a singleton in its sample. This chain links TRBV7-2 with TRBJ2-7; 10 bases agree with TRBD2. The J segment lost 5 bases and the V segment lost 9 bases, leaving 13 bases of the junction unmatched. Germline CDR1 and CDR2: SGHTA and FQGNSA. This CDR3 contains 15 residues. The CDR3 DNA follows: TGTGCCAGTGGTGGGGTAGCGGGAGGAGTAGACGAGCAGTACGTC. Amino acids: CASGGVAGGVDEQYV.

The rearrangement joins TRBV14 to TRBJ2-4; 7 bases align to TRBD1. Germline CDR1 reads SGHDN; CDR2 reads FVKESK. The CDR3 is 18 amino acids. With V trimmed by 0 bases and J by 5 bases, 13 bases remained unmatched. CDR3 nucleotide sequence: TGTGCCAGCAGCCAAGATTGGGTAGGGGGCAGAGACGAAAACATTCAGTACTTC. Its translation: CASSQDWVGGRDENIQYF.

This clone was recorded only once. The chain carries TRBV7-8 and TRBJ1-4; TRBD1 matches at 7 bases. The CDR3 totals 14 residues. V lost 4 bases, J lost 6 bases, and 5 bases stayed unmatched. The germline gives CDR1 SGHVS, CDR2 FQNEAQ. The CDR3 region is CASSWSRGDEKLFF. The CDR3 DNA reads TGTGCCAGCAGCTGGAGCAGGGGGGATGAAAAACTGTTTTTT.

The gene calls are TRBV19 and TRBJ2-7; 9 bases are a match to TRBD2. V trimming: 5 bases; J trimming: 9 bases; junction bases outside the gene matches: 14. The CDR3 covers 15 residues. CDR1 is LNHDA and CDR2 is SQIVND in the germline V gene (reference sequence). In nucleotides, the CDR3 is TGTGCCAGTAGTCCATTGGGACTAGCCAACCAGGTGCAGTACTTC. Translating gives CASSPLGLANQVQYF. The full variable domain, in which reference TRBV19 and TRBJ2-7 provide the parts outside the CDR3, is DGGITQSPKYLFRKEGQNVTLSCEQNLNHDAMYWYRQDPGQGLRLIYYSQIVNDFQKGDIAEGYSVSREKKESFPLTVTSAQKNPTAFYLCASSPLGLANQVQYFGPGTRLTVT.